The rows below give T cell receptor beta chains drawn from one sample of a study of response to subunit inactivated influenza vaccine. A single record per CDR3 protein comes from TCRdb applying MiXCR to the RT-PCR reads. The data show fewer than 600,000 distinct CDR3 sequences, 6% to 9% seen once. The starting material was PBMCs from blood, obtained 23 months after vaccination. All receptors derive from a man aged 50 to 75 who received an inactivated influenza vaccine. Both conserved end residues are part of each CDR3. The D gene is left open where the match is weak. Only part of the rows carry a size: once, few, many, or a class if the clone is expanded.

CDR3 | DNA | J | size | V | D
CASSIQGFRSGANVLTF | TGTGCCAGCAGCATACAGGGGTTTCGGTCTGGGGCCAACGTCCTGACTTTC | TRBJ2-6 | few | TRBV28 | TRBD1
CASSFLSQETQYF | TGTGCCAGCAGCTTTCTCTCCCAAGAGACCCAGTACTTC | TRBJ2-5 | NA | TRBV7-6 | NA
CASSTTSGATRQYF | TGTGCCAGCAGCACGACTAGCGGAGCTACGAGGCAGTACTTC | TRBJ2-7 | NA | TRBV27 | TRBD2
CATSDPNPRGAGTDTQYF | TGTGCCACCAGTGATCCCAACCCTAGAGGGGCTGGCACAGATACGCAGTATTTT | TRBJ2-3 | NA | TRBV24-1 | NA
CASSEARQNNQPQHF | TGTGCCAGCAGTGAAGCGCGCCAGAACAATCAGCCCCAGCATTTT | TRBJ1-5 | few | TRBV2 | NA
CASRKGGQIAYEQYF | TGTGCCAGCAGGAAGGGGGGACAGATCGCCTACGAGCAGTACTTC | TRBJ2-7 | NA | TRBV6-1 | NA
CASRRPGTAETQYF | TGTGCCAGCAGACGTCCCGGGACAGCAGAGACCCAGTACTTC | TRBJ2-5 | many | TRBV12-3/TRBV12-4 | TRBD1
CASSPHSGGLGTSEETQYF | TGTGCCAGCAGCCCCCATTCGGGGGGCCTCGGAACTAGCGAAGAGACCCAGTACTTC | TRBJ2-5 | many | TRBV4-2 | NA
CASSSPIAGSTDTQYF | TGTGCCAGCAGTTCCCCAATAGCGGGGAGCACAGATACGCAGTATTTT | TRBJ2-3 | few | TRBV27 | TRBD2
CASSQDRLADTNTGELFF | TGTGCCAGCAGCCAAGATCGGCTAGCGGATACGAACACCGGGGAGCTGTTTTTT | TRBJ2-2 | NA | TRBV4-2 | TRBD2
CAIRTDRLQETQYF | TGTGCCATCAGGACCGACAGGTTGCAAGAGACCCAGTACTTC | TRBJ2-5 | many | TRBV10-3 | NA
CASSLVQRGTEAFF | TGTGCCAGCAGCTTAGTCCAAAGGGGCACTGAAGCTTTCTTT | TRBJ1-1 | few | TRBV7-8 | NA
CASSPWTSGDETQYF | TGTGCCAGCAGCCCCTGGACTAGCGGGGATGAGACCCAGTACTTC | TRBJ2-5 | NA | TRBV7-2 | TRBD2
CASSQVVRGQPQHF | TGCGCCAGCAGCCAAGTCGTCAGGGGACAGCCCCAGCATTTT | TRBJ1-5 | few | TRBV4-1 | NA
CASSPRGLYEQYF | TGTGCCAGCAGCCCCAGGGGGCTCTACGAGCAGTACTTC | TRBJ2-7 | many | TRBV5-5 | TRBD1
CSARSPSTDTQYF | TGCAGTGCTAGATCCCCAAGCACAGATACGCAGTATTTT | TRBJ2-3 | many | TRBV20-1 | NA
CASSNRGTDPNTEAFF | TGCGCCAGCAGCAACAGAGGGACAGACCCGAACACTGAAGCTTTCTTT | TRBJ1-1 | NA | TRBV4-3 | TRBD1